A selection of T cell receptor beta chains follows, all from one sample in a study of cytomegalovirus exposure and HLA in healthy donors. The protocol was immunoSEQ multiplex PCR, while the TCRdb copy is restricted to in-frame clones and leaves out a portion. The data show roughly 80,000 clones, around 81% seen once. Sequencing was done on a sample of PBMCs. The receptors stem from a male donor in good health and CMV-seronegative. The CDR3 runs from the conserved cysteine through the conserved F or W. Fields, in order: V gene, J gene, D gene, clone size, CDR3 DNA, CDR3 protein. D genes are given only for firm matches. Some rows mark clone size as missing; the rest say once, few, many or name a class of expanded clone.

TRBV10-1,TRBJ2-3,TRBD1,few,TGCGCCAGCAGTTTGGGGACAGGGGGGACAGATACGCAGTATTTT,CASSLGTGGTDTQYF
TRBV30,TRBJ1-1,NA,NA,TGTGCCTGGAGTAGGGGTATGAACACTGAAGCTTTCTTT,CAWSRGMNTEAFF
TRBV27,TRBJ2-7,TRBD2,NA,TGTGCCAGCAGAGTAGCGGGAGGGCCCTCCCACGAGCAGTACTTC,CASRVAGGPSHEQYF
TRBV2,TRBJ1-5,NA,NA,TGTGCCAGAGGGGGTAGTAGCAATCAGCCCCAGCATTTT,CARGGSSNQPQHF
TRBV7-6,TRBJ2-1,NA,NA,TGTGCCAGCAGCTTAGGGCCGTACAATGAGCAGTTCTTC,CASSLGPYNEQFF
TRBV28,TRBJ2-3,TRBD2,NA,TGTGCCAGTTCCTTAGCGGGCGGCACAGATACGCAGTATTTT,CASSLAGGTDTQYF
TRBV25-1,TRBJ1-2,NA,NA,TGTGCCAGCAGTTGTCCCGCTAACTATGGCTACACCTTC,CASSCPANYGYTF
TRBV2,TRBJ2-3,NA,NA,TGTGCCAGCAGTGGAGACTCAGATACGCAGTATTTT,CASSGDSDTQYF
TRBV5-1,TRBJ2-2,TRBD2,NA,TGCGCCAGCAGCTTGGGACTAGCGGGGGCCGCGAACACCGGGGAGCTGTTTTTT,CASSLGLAGAANTGELFF
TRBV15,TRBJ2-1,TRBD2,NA,TGTGCCACCAGCAGAGCGGCGACGGGGGGTGAGCAGTTCTTC,CATSRAATGGEQFF
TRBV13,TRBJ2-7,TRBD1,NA,TGTGCCAGCAGCACTCGGGACAGGAGTAACTACGAGCAGTACTTC,CASSTRDRSNYEQYF
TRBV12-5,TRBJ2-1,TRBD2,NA,TGTGCTAGTGGTTCTAAGACTAGCGGGATCGGATACAATGAGCAGTTCTTC,CASGSKTSGIGYNEQFF
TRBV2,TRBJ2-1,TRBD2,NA,TGTGCCAGCAGTGCAGGACTAGCGGGGGGTCCCCACAATGAGCAGTTCTTC,CASSAGLAGGPHNEQFF
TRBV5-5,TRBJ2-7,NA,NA,TGTGCCAGCAGCTTGCCTTCCCTCCTCCTCTACGAGCAGTACTTC,CASSLPSLLLYEQYF
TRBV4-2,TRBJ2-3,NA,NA,TGTGCCAGCAACCCGAGACTAACGGACACAGATACGCAGTATTTT,CASNPRLTDTDTQYF
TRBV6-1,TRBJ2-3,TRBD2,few,TGTGCCAGCCTAGCGGGAGGGTTTACAGATACGCAGTATTTT,CASLAGGFTDTQYF
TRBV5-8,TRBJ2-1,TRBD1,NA,TGTGCCAGCATCAAAAGGACAGGGCTTTCGCAGTTCTTC,CASIKRTGLSQFF
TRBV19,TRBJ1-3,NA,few,TGTGCCAGTAGTAACCAGGGAACTGGAAACACCATATATTTT,CASSNQGTGNTIYF
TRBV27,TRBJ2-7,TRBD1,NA,TGTGCCAGCAGCAACAGGGGCGCCTACTACGAGCAGTACTTC,CASSNRGAYYEQYF
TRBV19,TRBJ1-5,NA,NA,TGTGCCAGTAGTATCATTATCCGGGATCAGCCCCAGCATTTT,CASSIIIRDQPQHF
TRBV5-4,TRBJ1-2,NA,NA,TGTGCCAGCAGCCAAGACAGTAACTATGGCTACACCTTC,CASSQDSNYGYTF
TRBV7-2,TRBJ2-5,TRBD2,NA,TGTGCCAGCAGCACCCCTAGCGGACAAGAGACCCAGTACTTC,CASSTPSGQETQYF
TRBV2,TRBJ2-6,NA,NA,TGTGCCAGACAGGGCTCTGGGGCCAACGTCCTGACTTTC,CARQGSGANVLTF
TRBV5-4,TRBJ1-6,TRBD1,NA,TGTGCTGTAGGGACAGGGAATTCACCCCTCCACTTT,CAVGTGNSPLHF
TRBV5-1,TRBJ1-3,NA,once,TGCGCCAGCAGCTTGGGACCGTCGGGGGGAAACACCATATATTTT,CASSLGPSGGNTIYF
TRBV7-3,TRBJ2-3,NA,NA,TGTGCCAGCAGCTTAACTAGCACCTCCACAGATACGCAGTATTTT,CASSLTSTSTDTQYF
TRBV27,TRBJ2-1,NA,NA,TGTGCCAGCAGCAGGGCGGGGACCCGCTCCTACAATGAGCAGTTCTTC,CASSRAGTRSYNEQFF
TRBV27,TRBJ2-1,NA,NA,TGTGCCAGCAGTTTAAACCGGGAAAAGCCACGCAATGAGCAGTTCTTC,CASSLNREKPRNEQFF
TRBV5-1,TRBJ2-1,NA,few,TGCGCCAGCAGCTCGACCCCAGGGGCGCTGTACAATGAGCAGTTCTTC,CASSSTPGALYNEQFF
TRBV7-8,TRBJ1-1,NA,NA,TGTGCCAGCAGCCATGCAGTGGTCCTGAACACTGAAGCTTTCTTT,CASSHAVVLNTEAFF
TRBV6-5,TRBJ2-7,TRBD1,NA,TGTGCCAGCAGTACCGGGACAGACTGCGAGCAGTACTTC,CASSTGTDCEQYF
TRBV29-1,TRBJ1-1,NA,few,TGCAGCGTTGAAGAATTAACTGAAGCTTTCTTT,CSVEELTEAFF
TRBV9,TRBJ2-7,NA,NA,TGTGCCAGCAGCGTAGCTTCGGGAGCGGGCGAGCAGTACTTC,CASSVASGAGEQYF
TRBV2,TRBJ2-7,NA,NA,TGTGCCAGCAGCGGGGGGGACAGGGCTGCGCAGTACTTC,CASSGGDRAAQYF
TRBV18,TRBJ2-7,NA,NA,TGTGCCAGCTCACCACCGCCCGGGTCCTACGAGCAGTACTTC,CASSPPPGSYEQYF
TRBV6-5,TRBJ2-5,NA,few,TGTGCCAGCAGTTACGTAACTACAGGAGAGACCCAGTACTTC,CASSYVTTGETQYF
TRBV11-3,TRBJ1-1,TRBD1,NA,TGTGCCAGCAGCAAAGGGACAGGGAACGAAGCTTTCTTT,CASSKGTGNEAFF
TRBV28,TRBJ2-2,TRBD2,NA,TGTGCCAGCATCGGGAGGAGCACCGGGGAGCTGTTTTTT,CASIGRSTGELFF
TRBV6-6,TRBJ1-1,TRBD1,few,TGTGCCAGCAGCAACGGACAGGGTAACACTGAAGCTTTCTTT,CASSNGQGNTEAFF
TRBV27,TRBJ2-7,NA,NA,TGTGCCAGCAGTTCAAATCCCTACGAGCAGTACTTC,CASSSNPYEQYF
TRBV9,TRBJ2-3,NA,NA,TGTGCCAGCAGCGTAGAATCTAACACAGATACGCAGTATTTT,CASSVESNTDTQYF
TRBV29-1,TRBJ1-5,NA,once,TGCAGCGTTGGGGCAGGGGATCAGCCCCAGAATTTT,CSVGAGDQPQNF
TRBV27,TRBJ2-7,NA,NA,TGTGCCAGCAGCTTGGACCAGGGTTACGAGCAGTACTTC,CASSLDQGYEQYF
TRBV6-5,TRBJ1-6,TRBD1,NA,TGTGCCAGCAGTCGGGGACAGGCGGGTTCACCCCTCCACTTT,CASSRGQAGSPLHF
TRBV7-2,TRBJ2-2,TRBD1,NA,TGTGCCAGCAGCTTAGCGCAGGGGGTAGGGGCCGGGGAGCTGTTTTTT,CASSLAQGVGAGELFF